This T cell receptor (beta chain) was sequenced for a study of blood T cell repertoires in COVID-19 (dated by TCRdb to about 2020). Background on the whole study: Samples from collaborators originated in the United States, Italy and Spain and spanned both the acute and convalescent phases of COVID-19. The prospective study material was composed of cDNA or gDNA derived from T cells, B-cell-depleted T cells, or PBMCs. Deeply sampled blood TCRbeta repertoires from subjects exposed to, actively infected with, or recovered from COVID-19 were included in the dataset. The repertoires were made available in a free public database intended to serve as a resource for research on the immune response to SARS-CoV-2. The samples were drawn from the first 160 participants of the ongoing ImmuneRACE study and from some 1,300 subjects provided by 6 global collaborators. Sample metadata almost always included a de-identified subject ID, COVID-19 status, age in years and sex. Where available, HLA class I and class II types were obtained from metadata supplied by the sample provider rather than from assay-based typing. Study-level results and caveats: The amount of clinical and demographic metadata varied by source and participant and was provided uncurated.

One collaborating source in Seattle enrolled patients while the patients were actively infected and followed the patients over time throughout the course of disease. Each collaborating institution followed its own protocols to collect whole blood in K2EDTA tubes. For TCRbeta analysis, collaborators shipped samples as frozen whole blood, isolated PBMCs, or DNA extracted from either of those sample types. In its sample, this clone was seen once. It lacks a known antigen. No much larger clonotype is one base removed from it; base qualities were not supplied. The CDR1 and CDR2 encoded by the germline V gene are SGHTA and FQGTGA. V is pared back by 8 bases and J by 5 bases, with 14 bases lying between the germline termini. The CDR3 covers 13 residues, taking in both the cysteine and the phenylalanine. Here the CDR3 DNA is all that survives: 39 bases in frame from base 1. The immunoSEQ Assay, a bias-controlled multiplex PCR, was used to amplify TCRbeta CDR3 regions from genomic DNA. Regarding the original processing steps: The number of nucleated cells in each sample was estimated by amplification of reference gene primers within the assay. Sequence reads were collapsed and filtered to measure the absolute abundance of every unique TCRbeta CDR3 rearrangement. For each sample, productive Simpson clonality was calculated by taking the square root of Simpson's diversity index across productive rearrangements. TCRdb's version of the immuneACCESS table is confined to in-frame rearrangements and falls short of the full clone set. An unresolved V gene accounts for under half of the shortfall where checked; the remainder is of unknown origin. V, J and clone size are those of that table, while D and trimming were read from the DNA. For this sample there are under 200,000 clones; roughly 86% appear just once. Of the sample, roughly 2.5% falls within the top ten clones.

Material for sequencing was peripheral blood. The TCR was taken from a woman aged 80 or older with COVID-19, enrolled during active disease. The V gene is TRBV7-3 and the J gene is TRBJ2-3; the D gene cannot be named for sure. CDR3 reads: CASSSPAEDTQYF. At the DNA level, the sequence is TGTGCCAGCTCCTCTCCCGCAGAAGATACGCAGTATTTT. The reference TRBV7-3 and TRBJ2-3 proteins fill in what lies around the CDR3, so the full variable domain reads GAGVSQTPSNKVTEKGKYVELRCDPISGHTALYWYRQSLGQGPEFLIYFQGTGAADDSGLPNDRFFAVRPEGSVSTLKIQRTERGDSAVYLCASSSPAEDTQYFGPGTRLTVL.